This T cell receptor beta chain was obtained from a study of CD4 T cells in relation to SARS-CoV-2 and coronaviruses (dated by TCRdb to the early 2020s). Regarding the complete study: In the ViraFEST assay, PBMCs were grown with antigen for about ten days, and TCR beta CDR3s were then sequenced to identify antigen-specific clonal expansions. The Adaptive Biotechnologies TCR-sequencing kit was used to sequence samples from three pre-COVID donors and the naive versus memory experiments, while other data came from Illumina-based sequencing. At the level of individual TCR clonotypes, the study measured memory CD4+ T cell crossreactivity between SARS-CoV-2 spike protein and common cold coronavirus spike proteins. For other donors in the study, expansion assays were sequenced with a different, Illumina-based TCR-beta assay. Shared crossreactive spike epitopes were mapped to their HLA restriction using patient-derived lymphoblastoid cell lines. The negative reference condition was either a culture with an HIV-1 Nef peptide pool or a culture with no peptide.

From the cysteine through the phenylalanine, the CDR3 covers 14 amino acids. Only CDR3 DNA is held: 42 bases, read in frame from base 1. Based on the germline V gene (reference sequence), the CDR1 and CDR2 sequences are SGHAT and FQDESV. V trim: 1 base; J trim: 5 bases; unmatched bases: 1. The receptor library was made with the immunoSEQ multiplex PCR assay. Per the original workflow: Preprocessing removed nonproductive sequences and CDR3s not starting with C, not ending with F or W, or shorter than 7 amino acids. Antigen-specific clonotypes were called with the MANAFEST web app, based on expansion relative to reference and other culture wells. To be counted as positive, a clone had to show significant expansion compared with the reference culture, at an FDR below 0.05, in 2 of 3 replicate wells. A further requirement for positive clones was significant expansion compared with all other tandem wells, along with an odds ratio above 5. CDR3 homology was measured as pairwise Levenshtein distance, computed with the stringdist R package after trimming three terminal residues from each end. TCRdb provides this immuneACCESS table in a form limited to in-frame rearrangements. Some clones are lacking; in checked studies, under half of them reflect an unresolved V gene, and why the rest are absent is not known. D and trimming come from the DNA, and the V and J calls and clone size come from that table. The sample table records approximately 16,000 clones; around 77% of these occur just once. Clones ranked in the top ten supply about 9.7% of the sample.

CD4+ T cells from unexposed donors were collected before the COVID-19 pandemic (2011-2018). Following 10 days of culture, the EasySep CD4+ T cell isolation kit was used to isolate CD4+ T cells. As cell numbers permitted, CD4+ T cells from unexposed donors were tested for reactivity to SARS-CoV-2 S and N and to four common cold coronavirus spike pools. PBMCs were cultured at a few million per well in IMDM supplemented with around 4.7% human AB serum and 10 IU/ml IL-2. Half of the culture medium was replaced with fresh IL-2-containing medium on days 3 and 7. Triplicate replicate wells were generally used for each peptide culture condition. The leukapheresis product for the unexposed donors was obtained through commercial purchase. Ficoll-Paque PLUS gradient centrifugation was used to isolate PBMCs from leukapheresis product or whole blood. PBMCs were either cryopreserved at -140°C or used fresh in the expansion assay. The QIAamp Micro DNA Kit was used to extract genomic DNA from the CD4+ T cells.

Paper-wide results and their limitations: Crossreactive clones showed significantly weaker SARS-CoV-2-driven expansion than monoreactive clones, consistent with antigenic imprinting. Because no donor provided both pre-pandemic and post-infection samples, tracing the source of pre-existing responses was limited. Crossreactivity analysis centred on spike protein, so crossreactivity against other viral proteins was not assessed. About 60% of donors had memory CD4+ clonotypes that crossrecognized SARS-CoV-2 and at least one common cold coronavirus spike. The study was limited by small numbers of patients and tested TCRs.

On this clone itself: What this receptor recognizes is not known. Base qualities are not at hand, and no much larger clone is one base apart.

The TCR originated in a human donor in good health. The sequencing input was CD4+ T cells from PBMCs, cultured in vitro. Here the chain combines TRBV11-1 and TRBJ1-1; TRBD1 lines up with 10 middle nucleotides. Read as DNA, the sequence is TGTGCCAGCAGCTTAGGACAGGGGGCAACTGAAGCTTTCTTT. The translation is CASSLGQGATEAFF.